This is a list of T cell receptor beta chains from one sample in a study of monozygotic twins with inflammatory bowel disease. TCRdb reprocessed the 5' RACE reads; each CDR3 protein has one entry and no DNA is given. This listing includes 440,000 or so distinct CDR3 sequences. The source material was blood. These receptors were collected from a human donor with ulcerative colitis or Crohn's disease, or a healthy co-twin of an affected twin (not recorded which). CDR3s include the opening cysteine and the closing phenylalanine or tryptophan.

v_gene	j_gene	CDR3aa
TRBV30	TRBJ2-3	CAWSVLPGTGLHF
TRBV11-2	TRBJ2-7	CASSTPQTSGDSFYEQYF
TRBV4-1	TRBJ2-1	CASSHPDRAIYSYNEQFF
TRBV12-3/TRBV12-4	TRBJ1-2	CASSAGQGARVYGYTF
TRBV6-6	TRBJ1-5	CASRQTSNQPQHF
TRBV5-5	TRBJ2-5	CASTSGGALQETQYF
TRBV6-5	TRBJ2-5	CASSYSRPGHGETQYF
TRBV12-3/TRBV12-4	TRBJ1-5	CASQPALGQGYQPQHF
TRBV5-8	TRBJ1-1	CASTLNAGTEAFF
TRBV9	TRBJ2-2	CASSVSNTGELFF
TRBV6-5	TRBJ2-2	CASSLTSSTGELFF
TRBV6-6	TRBJ2-1	CASSPGTGNREQFF
TRBV6-1	TRBJ1-1	CASSNGQGVMYTEAFF
TRBV30	TRBJ2-2	CAWSEKNTGELFF
TRBV4-1	TRBJ1-1	CASSQGQGVTEAFF
TRBV5-1	TRBJ2-5	CASSFQGQYQETQYF
TRBV29-1	TRBJ2-1	CGVRSYRTYNEQFF
TRBV5-1	TRBJ1-1	CASSLLQGVMNTEAFF
TRBV20-1	TRBJ1-2	CSARSQGYGYTF
TRBV6-1	TRBJ1-1	CASSARPGGNTEAFF
TRBV6-2/TRBV6-3	TRBJ2-7	CASSYGDRSSYEQYF
TRBV7-2	TRBJ2-7	CASSLGFTSDYEQYF
TRBV13	TRBJ2-7	CASSLGQTTYEQYF
TRBV11-3	TRBJ2-1	CASSRSSGWSGEQFF
TRBV20-1	TRBJ1-1	CSANEGANTEAFF
TRBV11-2	TRBJ1-4	CASSLTGFPTNEKLFF
TRBV11-2	TRBJ1-2	CASSVTVNYGYTF
TRBV29-1	TRBJ1-2	CSVEERDGYTF
TRBV12-3/TRBV12-4	TRBJ2-5	CASSSLVGTVAETQYF
TRBV5-3	TRBJ2-1	CARSLGLNHNEQFF
TRBV5-4	TRBJ2-5	CASSLDYQETQYF
TRBV5-4	TRBJ2-3	CASRAGTASTDTQYF
TRBV3-1	TRBJ2-3	CASSPPTSGLAYTQYF
TRBV5-1	TRBJ1-4	CASSLGHPSEKLFF
TRBV5-1	TRBJ1-1	CASSQGTDTEAFF
TRBV18	TRBJ1-1	CASLSQGVEDEAFF
TRBV5-1	TRBJ2-1	CASSSTGTRVDEQFF